This record concerns one T cell receptor beta chain sequence. The record originates from a study of TIL therapy for anti-PD-1-resistant metastatic lung cancer. The immunoSEQ assay was v3. Libraries were sequenced to 1.5 million to 2.5 million read pairs (survey) or about 5-6.5 million (deep). The method was immunoSEQ multiplex PCR; TCRdb's version includes in-frame clones alone and lacks a portion of them. The sample shows 12,000 or so clones, 50% to 75% of them seen only once. Time point specified: pre-treatment sample, taken before nivolumab and TIL therapy. The tumor samples were excised metastases, mostly pleural nodules or supraclavicular lymph nodes. Adults with stage 4 NSCLC were enrolled in a phase I trial. Sample: tumor tissue, taken at baseline. This clonotype was obtained from a person between 25 and 80 years old with non-small cell lung cancer.

CDR3 residues: CASSKDKTGLGEETQYF. The CDR3 bases are TGTGCCAGCAGCAAAGACAAGACAGGGCTGGGGGAAGAGACCCAGTACTTC. The chain couples TRBV21-1 to TRBJ2-5; the tabulated D call, TRBD1, remains unverified against the DNA. TRBV21-1 is listed as a pseudogene. The CDR3 length is 17 residues.